This TCR beta chain was captured by sequencing in a study of cytomegalovirus exposure and HLA in healthy donors. Donors counted as nominally healthy when sampled, yet unrecorded immune exposures were likely. PCR primers comprised 60 Vbeta and 13 Jbeta primers. Measured with immunoSEQ multiplex PCR; TCRdb has only the in-frame clones, and not every one. The repertoire includes 150,000 to 200,000 clones, roughly 70% of them detected once, and around 1.5% sits in the top ten. Regarding the study as a whole: In a later analysis, TCR association rates varied by HLA locus: DRB1 most, HLA-C fewest. The listing of fewer than 200 TCR beta chains classed them as cytomegalovirus-associated. Three chains linked to CMV were shown in vitro to be specific for CMV antigens.

In regard to this clone: What it recognizes is unknown.

CDR3 length: 15 residues. V lost 6 bases and J 4 bases, leaving 18 bases between the germline ends. In germline, CDR1 is KGHSH, CDR2 LQKENI. Sequencing was carried out using PBMCs. The chain has TRBV18 and TRBJ2-5; no clear D gene. This sequence originates from a girl aged 5-17 years in good health and CMV-seronegative. CDR3 sequence (DNA): TGTGCCAGCTCCCCCCGCTCATCTCAGGCAGAGACCCAGTACTTC. It codes for CASSPRSSQAETQYF.